This T cell receptor (beta chain) derives from a study of blood T cell repertoires in COVID-19. Sequenced by immunoSEQ multiplex PCR; TCRdb stores in-frame clones only, minus some. Among 150,000 to 200,000 clones, 80% to 90% were seen once, and the ten largest hold roughly 2.6%. The specimen sequenced was peripheral blood. The sequence was collected from a man in his forties or fifties with active or convalescent COVID-19.

The CDR3 region has the DNA TGTGCCAGCAGCTTTAGGACAGCTTATAATTCACCCCTCCACTTT. This gives the protein CASSFRTAYNSPLHF. The genes are TRBV13 and TRBJ1-6, with D tentatively TRBD1 (6 bases). The CDR3 consists of 15 residues. Trimming left V 3 bases short and J 4 bases short, with 10 bases between. The germline V gene has CDR1 PRHDT and CDR2 FYEKMQ (reference sequence).